The 6 T cell receptor beta chains listed next were all sequenced from one sample in a study of cytomegalovirus exposure and HLA in healthy donors. A multiplex PCR was run with 60 Vbeta primers and 13 Jbeta primers. Using immunoSEQ multiplex PCR, the repertoire was profiled, and TCRdb retains in-frame clones only, with some absent. Counted here are about 160,000 clones, more than 65% occurring once; the ten biggest clones make up around 1.3%. Sequenced input: PBMCs. Receptor source: a woman aged 45-65 years in good health and CMV-seronegative.

This clone was observed a handful of times. The V call is TRBV19, the J call TRBJ1-1, with 10 bases aligning to TRBD1. The germline gives CDR1 LNHDA, CDR2 SQIVND (reference sequence). V was pared by 5 bases and J by 0 bases, with 9 bases of the junction left unmatched. The CDR3 length is 17 residues. CDR3 in amino acids: CASSARDRGPLNTEAFF. CDR3 nucleotide sequence: TGTGCCAGTAGTGCCCGGGACAGGGGCCCCCTGAACACTGAAGCTTTCTTT.

The chain recombines TRBV19 with TRBJ1-3; the D gene is possibly TRBD1 (5 bases). Germline-derived CDR1 and CDR2 are LNHDA and SQIVND (reference sequence). Trimming shortened V by 7 bases and J by 0 bases, and 10 bases separated the two germline ends. The CDR3 spans 14 residues. The CDR3 region is CASNRLLSGNTIYF. CDR3 DNA: TGTGCCAGTAACAGGCTGCTCTCTGGAAACACCATATATTTT.

V usage is TRBV6-4 and J usage is TRBJ1-1; D ambiguous. This CDR3 contains 14 residues. From germline, CDR1 is MRHNA and CDR2 SNTAGT. Trimming removed 0 bases from V and 5 bases from J, with 10 bases in between. The CDR3 spells CASSDSNRGTEAFF. The CDR3 DNA follows: TGTGCCAGCAGTGACTCGAACCGAGGGACTGAAGCTTTCTTT.

The chain links TRBV5-8 to TRBJ1-6; no definite D call. The CDR3 has 13 residues. Germline V gene data show CDR1 as SGHTS and CDR2 as YDEGEE. Trimming cost V 1 base and J 9 bases, with 8 bases left between them. CDR3 protein: CASSLMGSSPLHF. The CDR3 coding sequence is TGTGCCAGCAGCTTGATGGGCTCTTCACCCCTCCACTTT.

A few counts support this clone. The rearrangement links TRBV5-1 to TRBJ1-1; 9 bases align to TRBD1. The CDR3 sequence is 15 residues long. V dropped 0 bases and J dropped 3; count of bases not matched to a gene: 3. CDR1 and CDR2 from the germline V gene are SGHRS and YFSETQ. The CDR3 here is CASSLATGGDTEAFF. CDR3 bases: TGCGCCAGCAGCTTGGCGACAGGGGGTGACACTGAAGCTTTCTTT.

This clone was seen more than once but under ten times. This sequence joins TRBV4-3 and TRBJ2-1; D remains unclear. This CDR3 is 16 amino acids long. The germline V and J ends were trimmed by 0 bases and 2 bases, with 11 bases remaining between them. Germline V gives CDR1 LGHNA, CDR2 YSLEER. The CDR3 loop is CASSQDLSDPYNEQFF. DNA for the CDR3: TGCGCCAGCAGCCAAGATTTAAGCGACCCCTACAATGAGCAGTTCTTC.